The T cell receptor (beta chain) described here comes from a study of Ad26.COV2.S vaccination and SARS-CoV-2 variants. Trimming removed 2 bases at V and 7 bases at J, with 6 bases between. This CDR3 comprises 11 residues. Sequenced by immunoSEQ multiplex PCR; TCRdb stores in-frame clones only, minus some. Seen here are roughly 460,000 clones, 89% observed once, and the top ten hold around 1.6%. The treatment denotes: roughly 18 received Ad26.COV2.S at low or high dose, single or two shots; a few received placebo; per-sample allocation not given. Repertoires come from day 63 after the first vaccine or placebo injection.

The gene calls are TRBV12-3 or TRBV12-4 and TRBJ2-7; D unclear. The clonotype originates from a person aged 18-60 years who received the Ad26.COV2.S COVID-19 vaccine or a placebo. The material was peripheral blood, obtained in a trial of Ad26.COV2.S vaccine versus placebo. The CDR3 nucleotides are TGTGCCAGCAGTTTAAACTGGGAGCAGTACTTC. It encodes CASSLNWEQYF.